This note documents a single T cell receptor (beta chain) sequence. Taking its sample share into account, this clonotype is medium-sized (0.01 to 0.1%). Its target antigen remains unknown. No base quality values were provided; no much bigger clone lies one nucleotide off. TCR beta rearrangements were amplified from genomic DNA extracted from peripheral blood rather than from sorted cells or RNA. This record belongs to a study of T cell repertoires in aging, cancer and after chemotherapy (dated by TCRdb to the late 2010s). With respect to the entire study: Donors were distributed across six age groups ranging from 30 or younger to 70 or older, with at least three individuals included per group. Paired pre- and post-chemotherapy samples in the hematological group came from chronic lymphocytic leukemia patients treated with fludarabine- or bendamustine-based regimens. Several million TCR reads were contained in the full dataset. To examine immunoaging and T cell reconstitution after chemotherapy, the study profiled TCR beta repertoires in peripheral blood from healthy donors and cancer patients. A cohort of 220 or so cancer patients (94 with hematological and around 120 with solid cancers) was assembled, and under 100 healthy donors were included as a reference group.

Rearranged TRB sequences spanning V, D and J segments were amplified by multiplex touch-down PCR using a mixed TRB-A/B primer pool. Two consecutive PCR reactions with Phusion HS II polymerase added Illumina adapters and sample indices to the amplicons. The amplicons were purified from gel with the NucleoSpin Gel and PCR Clean-up kit and then assessed with Qubit and an Agilent 2100 Bioanalyzer. Libraries were sequenced on an Illumina MiSeq using 600-cycle, single-indexed, paired-end runs. As for the original processing: Processing of the TRB sequences was carried out with MiXCR versions 2.12 and 3.0.5. Each unique CDR3 nucleotide sequence counted as one clone, and only productive sequences with at least two reads were retained. Repertoire metrics included Shannon diversity, evenness, clonality (one minus evenness), and alpha-parameterized diversity profiles from alpha 0 to 5. The IGoR algorithm was used to calculate generation probabilities for clones in the paired samples taken before and after chemotherapy. Using fastp at Q25 and MiXCR, TCRdb reprocessed the public reads and kept productive beta chains. Entries that share a CDR3 protein sequence are merged under the most common genes and DNA. In this record, the V and J calls reflect TCRdb's handling and not the investigators' own analysis. Here the sample has several thousand distinct CDR3 sequences; 25% occur a single time. Roughly 2.7% of the sample is taken by the ten largest.

The research as a whole found: Median generation probability increased over the chemotherapy interval in both cancer cohorts, suggesting repertoire reconstitution through rebound thymic output. Hematological cancer patients had lymphoid organ infiltration, which may itself impair thymic emigration or peripheral T cell expansion. The authors noted that the repertoire data do not allow conclusions about immunological memory after chemotherapy. Significantly lower blood TCR diversity and higher clonality were observed in untreated patients with hematological or solid cancers than in age-matched healthy donors. In healthy donors, the drop in TCR diversity with age came mainly from a loss of richness, whereas in cancer patients a loss of evenness also played a part.

Sequencing used blood. This sequence originates from a human donor with a blood cancer.

The CDR3 loop reads CASSLLMEGRGAFF. Here is the DNA: TGTGCCAGCAGCTTGTTGATGGAGGGCAGAGGAGCTTTCTTT. The chain was built from TRBV5-4 and TRBJ1-1; no D gene call is confident. V and J are truncated by 1 base and 10 bases respectively, leaving an intervening sequence of 17 bases. The germline V gene (reference sequence) provides CDR1 SGHNT and CDR2 YYREEE. Its CDR3 holds 14 amino acids, cysteine through phenylalanine. Only the CDR3 part of the read is kept: 42 bases, read in frame from the first base.